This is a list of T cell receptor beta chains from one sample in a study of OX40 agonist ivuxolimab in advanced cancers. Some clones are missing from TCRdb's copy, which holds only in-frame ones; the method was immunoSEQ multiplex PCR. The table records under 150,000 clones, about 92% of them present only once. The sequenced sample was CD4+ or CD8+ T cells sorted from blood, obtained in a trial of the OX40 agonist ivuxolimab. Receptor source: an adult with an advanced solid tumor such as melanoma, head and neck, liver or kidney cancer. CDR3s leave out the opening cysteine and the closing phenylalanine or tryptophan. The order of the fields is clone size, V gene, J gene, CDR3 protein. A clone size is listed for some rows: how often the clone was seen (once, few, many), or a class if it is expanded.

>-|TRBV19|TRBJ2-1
ASSIEDTRGYRQF
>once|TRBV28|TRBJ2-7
ASSYTGLADEQY
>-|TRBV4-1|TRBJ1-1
ASSQEGRPGTEAF
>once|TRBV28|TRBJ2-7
ASSLMPGQGSREQY
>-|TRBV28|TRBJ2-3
ASSSGQGRDTQY
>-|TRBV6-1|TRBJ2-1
ASPPTLGNEQF
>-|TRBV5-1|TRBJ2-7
ASSLYEDRLYEQY
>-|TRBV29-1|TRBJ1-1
SVGVIAEAF
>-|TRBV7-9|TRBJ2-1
ASSLNWGGLDNEQF
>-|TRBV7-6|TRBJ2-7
ASSLYEQY
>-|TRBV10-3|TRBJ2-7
AISPFRTGETYEQY
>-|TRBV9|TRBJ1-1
ASSSRDGTPTEAF
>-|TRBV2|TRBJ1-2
ASTQGDHYGYT
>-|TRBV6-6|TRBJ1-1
ASSYGDRRTEAF
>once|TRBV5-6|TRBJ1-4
ASSLGQGFLLF
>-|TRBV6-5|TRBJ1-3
ASSSTGPGNTIY
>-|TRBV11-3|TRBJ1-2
ASSLRGTDPNYGYT
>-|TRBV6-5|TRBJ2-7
ATTKRGGHEQY
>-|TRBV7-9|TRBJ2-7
ASSLGASGGSSYEQY
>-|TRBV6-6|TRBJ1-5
ASSPIGANQPQH
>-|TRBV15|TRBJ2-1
ATSSPQGNYNEQF
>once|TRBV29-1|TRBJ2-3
SVGRQGGDTQY
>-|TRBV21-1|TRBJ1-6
ASSKVDGVPLH
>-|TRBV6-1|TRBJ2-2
ASSEGVNTGELF
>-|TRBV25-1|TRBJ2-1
ASSARTSGRADEQF
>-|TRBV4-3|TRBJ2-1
ASSQEPRDEQF
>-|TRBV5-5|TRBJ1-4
ASSWGQVGGNEKLF
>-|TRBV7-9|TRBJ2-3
ASSALPGFSTDTQY
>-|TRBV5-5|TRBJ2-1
ASSPGYNEQF
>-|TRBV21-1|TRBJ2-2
ASSPRERNTGELF